These 25 T cell receptor beta chains share one sample of origin, sequenced in a study of cytomegalovirus exposure and HLA in healthy donors. The PCR employed 60 Vbeta primers together with 13 Jbeta primers. Method: immunoSEQ multiplex PCR; TCRdb's copy keeps in-frame clones and lacks some. The data show tens of thousands of clones, nearly 55% seen once. The sample was PBMCs. The receptors stem from a woman between 40 and 50 years old in good health and CMV-seropositive.

The chain employs TRBV11-2 and TRBJ2-2; D call uncertain. This CDR3 has 13 amino acids. Germline V gene lookup returns CDR1 SGHAT and CDR2 FQNNGV. The V and J ends lost 5 bases and 4 bases respectively, with 8 bases between them. CDR3 protein: CASSLHGTGELFF. The CDR3 nucleotides read TGTGCCAGCAGCCTGCACGGCACCGGGGAGCTGTTTTTT.

The chain uses TRBV6-6 and TRBJ2-6, with TRBD1 as a possible D gene (6 bases). Germline lookup yields CDR1 MNHNY and CDR2 SVGAGI (reference sequence). CDR3 length: 16 amino acids. Between the trimmed V and J ends, which lost 0 bases and 2 bases, there was a span of 8 bases. CDR3 nucleotides: TGTGCCAGCAGTTACTCCGGGACAACTGGGGCCAACGTCCTGACTTTC. This translates into CASSYSGTTGANVLTF.

The V call is TRBV7-3, the J call TRBJ2-7; D not certain. The CDR3 length is 15 residues. The germline V and J ends were trimmed by 5 bases and 0 bases, with 14 bases remaining between them. CDR1 and CDR2 (germline): SGHTA, FQGTGA. The CDR3, as DNA: TGTGCCAGCAGCCAGTATGGCCAGGACTCCTACGAGCAGTACTTC. Translating it yields CASSQYGQDSYEQYF. The full variable domain, its missing parts supplied by reference TRBV7-3 and TRBJ2-7, is GAGVSQTPSNKVTEKGKYVELRCDPISGHTALYWYRQSLGQGPEFLIYFQGTGAADDSGLPNDRFFAVRPEGSVSTLKIQRTERGDSAVYLCASSQYGQDSYEQYFGPGTRLTVT.

J is TRBJ2-7 and V is TRBV18; TRBD1 is a possible D gene (6 bases). V dropped 5 bases and J dropped 2 bases, with 16 bases sitting between them. The CDR3 extends over 15 amino acids. The germline gives CDR1 KGHSH, CDR2 LQKENI. The CDR3 DNA reads TGTGCCAGCTCAAAACGACAGGCCCAAGCCTACGAGCAGTACTTC. Translation: CASSKRQAQAYEQYF. The complete variable domain, with remaining parts taken from reference TRBV18 and TRBJ2-7, reads NAGVMQNPRHLVRRRGQEARLRCSPMKGHSHVYWYRQLPEEGLKFMVYLQKENIIDESGMPKERFSAEFPKEGPSILRIQQVVRGDSAAYFCASSKRQAQAYEQYFGPGTRLTVT.

The gene calls are TRBV2 and TRBJ2-1; unclear D gene. Per germline, CDR1 SNHLY and CDR2 FYNNEI. CDR3 length equals 11 residues. Trimming stripped 4 bases from V and 6 bases from J, with 4 bases between. This chain's CDR3 is CASSVLNEQFF. The CDR3 region has the DNA TGTGCCAGCAGTGTCCTCAATGAGCAGTTCTTC.

This clone was found a few times. This sequence joins TRBV4-1 and TRBJ2-3; TRBD2 matches 12 bases. V gave up 4 bases and J gave up 11 bases; unmatched junction bases: 13. Germline CDR1 reads MGHRA; CDR2 reads YSYEKL. This CDR3 comprises 16 residues. The CDR3 DNA reads TGCGCCAGCAGCCCCCCCGCTAGCGGGGGGGCCGAAAGGCAGTATTTT. Translating it yields CASSPPASGGAERQYF.

The chain employs TRBV19 and TRBJ1-1; D unclear. V lost 10 bases and J 4 bases, leaving 19 bases between the germline ends. The CDR3 extends over 14 amino acids. The germline gives CDR1 LNHDA, CDR2 SQIVND (reference sequence). The CDR3 nucleotides read TGTGCCACCAGAGACCCCGGAGGTAGCACTGAAGCTTTCTTT. It translates to CATRDPGGSTEAFF.

The genes are TRBV2 and TRBJ1-2; a possible D gene is TRBD1 (6 bases). CDR3 length: 14 amino acids. Germline CDR1 SNHLY, CDR2 FYNNEI. V was cut by 7 bases and J by 4 bases, with 16 bases left in between. CDR3 nucleotides: TGTGCCAGCAATCCACAGGGCCGCGGCTATGGCTACACCTTC. Translating gives CASNPQGRGYGYTF.

The chain couples TRBV7-9 to TRBJ2-7; D possibly corresponds to TRBD2 (6 bases). The V end lost 7 bases, the J end lost 4 bases, and 14 bases lay between the germline ends. The CDR3 contains 13 residues. Germline V gene lookup returns CDR1 SEHNR and CDR2 FQNEAQ (reference sequence). CDR3 in amino acids: CASTREGRYEQYF. The CDR3, as DNA: TGTGCCAGCACCCGTGAAGGGAGGTACGAGCAGTACTTC.

The chain recombines TRBV19 with TRBJ2-2; no reliable D call. The CDR3 length is 13 residues. The germline CDR1 and CDR2 sequences are LNHDA and SQIVND (reference sequence). The V gene lost 3 bases and the J gene lost 6 bases, with 8 bases spanning the gap. Here the CDR3 DNA reads TGTGCCAGTAGTATCTTAGCCCCCGGGGAGCTGTTTTTT. The encoded protein is CASSILAPGELFF. The full variable domain, with the rest looked up from reference TRBV19 and TRBJ2-2, is DGGITQSPKYLFRKEGQNVTLSCEQNLNHDAMYWYRQDPGQGLRLIYYSQIVNDFQKGDIAEGYSVSREKKESFPLTVTSAQKNPTAFYLCASSILAPGELFFGEGSRLTVL.

This chain uses TRBV4-1 with TRBJ2-2; D uncertain. V dropped 1 base and J dropped 6 bases, with 9 bases sitting between them. This CDR3 spans 14 amino acids. The V gene's germline CDR1 is MGHRA and CDR2 YSYEKL. CDR3 region: CASSQVVGPGELFF. CDR3 nucleotide sequence: TGCGCCAGCAGCCAAGTTGTGGGCCCCGGGGAGCTGTTTTTT.

The table lists this clone with a few counts. The rearrangement uses TRBV28 and TRBJ2-7; D not resolved. This CDR3 has 13 residues. V lost 5 bases and J 1 base, leaving 9 bases between the germline ends. In germline, CDR1 is MDHEN, CDR2 SYDVKM. CDR3 protein: CASSHGSSYEQYF. CDR3 coding DNA: TGTGCCAGCAGTCACGGTTCGTCCTACGAGCAGTACTTC.

The gene calls are TRBV7-9 and TRBJ2-2; TRBD1 aligns across 7 bases. CDR3 length: 16 amino acids. Trimming removed 5 bases from V and 6 bases from J; junction bases left unmatched: 12. Germline V CDR1 and CDR2: SEHNR, FQNEAQ (reference sequence). CDR3 nucleotide sequence: TGTGCCAGCAGCGATCTCAGACAGGGTAGAGCCGGGGAGCTGTTTTTT. Translating it yields CASSDLRQGRAGELFF.

J is TRBJ1-1 and V is TRBV7-3; 7 bases line up with TRBD1. Germline CDR1 and CDR2: SGHTA and FQGTGA. With 5 bases clipped from V and 3 bases from J, the junction kept 3 bases outside the gene matches. The CDR3 covers 13 residues. The CDR3 DNA sequence: TGTGCCAGCAGCCCAACAGGGGACACTGAAGCTTTCTTT. Translating gives CASSPTGDTEAFF.

The chain combines TRBV18 with TRBJ1-2; 8 bases agree with TRBD1. The CDR3 length is 14 residues. Per germline, CDR1 KGHSH and CDR2 LQKENI. The V segment lost 9 bases and the J segment 3 bases; nucleotides outside the gene matches: 9. In DNA form, the CDR3 reads TGTGCCAGTTCGACCCAGGGGGCTGACTATGGCTACACCTTC. Protein product: CASSTQGADYGYTF.

This clone was seen a handful of times. The chain recombines TRBV6-5 with TRBJ2-5; tentative D call: TRBD1 (6 bases). V was trimmed by 4 bases and J by 5 bases, leaving 17 bases between them. The germline V gene encodes CDR1 MNHEY and CDR2 SVGAGI. This CDR3 has 15 amino acids. CDR3 loop: CASSSRTAPLETQYF. CDR3 DNA: TGTGCCAGCAGTTCCCGGACAGCTCCGTTGGAGACCCAGTACTTC.

In its sample, this clone was seen a few times. The J gene is TRBJ2-5, the V gene TRBV10-3, with a possible D match to TRBD1 (6 bases). Between the trimmed V and J ends, which lost 2 bases and 3 bases, there was a span of 7 bases. This CDR3 has 13 residues. Looked up from germline, CDR1 is ENHRY and CDR2 is SYGVKD. The CDR3 spells CAISERTEETQYF. The CDR3 coding sequence is TGTGCCATCAGTGAGAGGACAGAAGAGACCCAGTACTTC.

The J gene is TRBJ1-5, the V gene TRBV18; TRBD1 aligns across 7 bases. The CDR3 runs to 13 residues. Germline loops: CDR1 KGHSH, CDR2 LQKENI. J lost 6 bases, V lost 10 bases, and 9 bases had no gene match. The CDR3 DNA reads TGTGCCACCGCATCGACAGGGAGTCAGCCCCAGCATTTT. Amino acid sequence: CATASTGSQPQHF.

V gene TRBV11-2 combines with J gene TRBJ1-3, with 8 bases aligning to TRBD1. Germline CDR1 reads SGHAT; CDR2 reads FQNNGV. V was pared by 1 base and J by 2 bases, with 10 bases of the junction left unmatched. This CDR3 comprises 18 residues. CDR3 DNA: TGTGCCAGCAGCTTAGCCCCCGGACAGGGAAGGCCTGGAAACACCATATATTTT. Encoded protein: CASSLAPGQGRPGNTIYF.

The table lists this clone with a few counts. The V call is TRBV7-8, the J call TRBJ2-3; TRBD2 aligns across 8 bases. The V segment lost 1 base and the J segment 4 bases; nucleotides outside the gene matches: 1. This CDR3 comprises 14 residues. The germline CDR1 and CDR2 sequences are SGHVS and FQNEAQ. CDR3 sequence (DNA): TGTGCCAGCAGCTTAGAGGGACTAGCAGATACGCAGTATTTT. It encodes CASSLEGLADTQYF. Supplemented by reference TRBV7-8 and TRBJ2-3, the full variable domain reads GAGVSQSPRYKVAKRGQDVALRCDPISGHVSLFWYQQALGQGPEFLTYFQNEAQLDKSGLPSDRFFAERPEGSVSTLKIQRTQQEDSAVYLCASSLEGLADTQYFGPGTRLTVL.

This clone came up once. Since no conserved phenylalanine or tryptophan closes the CDR3, a read error is the likely cause. This chain uses TRBV6-1 with TRBJ1-5; 9 positions match TRBD1. CDR1 is MNHNS, CDR2 SASEGT, per germline. The CDR3 spans 22 residues. V dropped 0 bases and J dropped 2; count of bases not matched to a gene: 20. The CDR3 nucleotides are TGTGCCAGCAGTGAAGCCAAACCGGGACAGGGCTCATGGCTCGGGGGCAATCAGCCCCAGCATGTT. Amino acids: CASSEAKPGQGSWLGGNQPQHV.

This chain uses TRBV27 with TRBJ1-2; a possible D gene is TRBD1 (6 bases). There are 14 residues in the CDR3. The V end lost 4 bases, the J end lost 7 bases, and 16 bases lay between the germline ends. Germline values: CDR1 MNHEY, CDR2 SMNVEV (reference sequence). The CDR3 nucleotides are TGTGCCAGCAGTTCTCTAGCAGGGGAAGCTGGCTACACCTTC. Protein: CASSSLAGEAGYTF.

The rearrangement uses TRBV29-1 and TRBJ2-3; perhaps TRBD2 as D (6 bases). The CDR3 runs 12 residues. V lost 6 bases and J lost 7, with 14 bases in between. CDR1 is SQVTM and CDR2 is ANQGSEA in the germline V gene. CDR3 nucleotide sequence: TGCAGCGTGGATTCGGGAGCGAATACGCAGTATTTT. Its protein product is CSVDSGANTQYF.

The V call is TRBV9, the J call TRBJ1-2; D gene ambiguous. The CDR3 has 16 residues. The germline V gene has CDR1 SGDLS and CDR2 YYNGEE. Trimming removed 4 bases at V and 8 bases at J, with 24 bases between. CDR3 coding DNA: TGTGCCAGCAGCCGAATCAAGAGCCAAAGTGTACGCGGCTACACCTTC. Translated, it gives CASSRIKSQSVRGYTF.

This clone was found a few times. This sequence joins TRBV2 and TRBJ1-2; 9 positions agree with TRBD1. Germline CDR1 is SNHLY and CDR2 is FYNNEI. V shed 6 bases and J 4 bases; nucleotides not matched to a gene: 9. This CDR3 is built from 15 residues. CDR3 in amino acids: CASRLTGGSGYGYTF. CDR3 bases: TGTGCCAGCAGGTTGACAGGGGGATCAGGCTATGGCTACACCTTC.